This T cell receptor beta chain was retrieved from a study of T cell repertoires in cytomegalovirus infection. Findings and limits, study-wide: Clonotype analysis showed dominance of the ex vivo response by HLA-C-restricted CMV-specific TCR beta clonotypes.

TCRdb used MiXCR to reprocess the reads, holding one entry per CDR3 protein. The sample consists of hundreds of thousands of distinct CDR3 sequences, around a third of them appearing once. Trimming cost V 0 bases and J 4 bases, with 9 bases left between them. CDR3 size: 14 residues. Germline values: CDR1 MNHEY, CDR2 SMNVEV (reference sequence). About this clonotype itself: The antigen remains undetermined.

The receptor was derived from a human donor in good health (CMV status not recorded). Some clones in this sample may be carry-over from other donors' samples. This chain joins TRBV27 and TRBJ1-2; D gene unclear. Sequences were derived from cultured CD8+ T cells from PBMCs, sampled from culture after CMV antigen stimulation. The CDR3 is CASSLSPQAYGYTF. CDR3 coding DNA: TGTGCCAGCAGTTTATCCCCCCAGGCCTATGGCTACACCTTC.